This T cell receptor beta chain appears in the sequencing data of a study of blood T cells in healthy people across ages. Study results and caveats: With naive T cell percentage, TCR beta diversity showed a strong correlation. No one knew whether donors had CMV, which possibly confounded expanded clonotype changes. Aged donors had fewer naive CD4+ cells and lower diversity than long-lived donors.

Healthy individuals of Caucasian origin from Russia, aged 6 to 90, served as donors. This CDR3 spans 13 amino acids. Trimming cost V 7 bases and J 2 bases, with 11 bases left between them. This clonotype was detected a few times. The target antigen is unknown. Using a J-beta primer mix together with a sample-barcoded 5' primer, a second PCR was run for about 6 to 12 cycles. TCRdb reanalysed the 5' RACE reads using MiXCR and keeps one entry per CDR3 protein. Here the sample spans approximately 690,000 distinct CDR3 sequences, roughly 53% being singletons. The specimen was blood. This TCR was recovered from a man aged 60 to 69 in good health. This rearrangement joins TRBV12-3 or TRBV12-4 to TRBJ2-5; D remains unclear. The CDR3, as DNA: TGTGCCAGCACGTCTCCAGGTCAAGAGACCCAGTACTTC. Amino acids: CASTSPGQETQYF.